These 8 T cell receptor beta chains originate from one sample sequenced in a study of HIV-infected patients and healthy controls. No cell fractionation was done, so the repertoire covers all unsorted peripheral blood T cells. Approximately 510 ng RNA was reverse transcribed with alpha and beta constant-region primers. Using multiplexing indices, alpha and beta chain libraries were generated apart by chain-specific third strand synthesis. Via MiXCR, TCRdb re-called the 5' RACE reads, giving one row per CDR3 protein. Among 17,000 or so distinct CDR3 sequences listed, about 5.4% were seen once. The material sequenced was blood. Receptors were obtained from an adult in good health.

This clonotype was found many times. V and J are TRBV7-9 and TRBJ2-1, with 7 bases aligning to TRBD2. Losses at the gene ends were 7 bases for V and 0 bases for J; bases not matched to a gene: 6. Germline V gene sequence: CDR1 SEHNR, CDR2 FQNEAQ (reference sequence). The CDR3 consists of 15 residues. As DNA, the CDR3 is TGTGCCAGCACGGGGGGACCTAGCTCCTACAATGAGCAGTTCTTC. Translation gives CASTGGPSSYNEQFF.

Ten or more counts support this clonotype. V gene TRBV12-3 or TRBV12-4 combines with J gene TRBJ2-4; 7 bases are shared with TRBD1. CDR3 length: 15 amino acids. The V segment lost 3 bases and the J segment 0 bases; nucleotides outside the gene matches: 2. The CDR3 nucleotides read TGTGCCAGCAGTTTGCAGGGGGAAGCCAAAAACATTCAGTACTTC. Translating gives CASSLQGEAKNIQYF.

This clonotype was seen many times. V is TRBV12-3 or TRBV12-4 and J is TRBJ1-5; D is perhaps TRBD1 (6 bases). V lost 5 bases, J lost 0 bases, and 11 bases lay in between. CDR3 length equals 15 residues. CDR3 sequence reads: CASSPGVASNQPQHF. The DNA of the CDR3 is TGTGCCAGCAGTCCAGGGGTGGCTAGCAATCAGCCCCAGCATTTT.

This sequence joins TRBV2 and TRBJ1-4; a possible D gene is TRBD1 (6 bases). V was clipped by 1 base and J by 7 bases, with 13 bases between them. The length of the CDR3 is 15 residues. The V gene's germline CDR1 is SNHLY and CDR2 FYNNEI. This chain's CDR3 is CASSEGDRRGEKLFF. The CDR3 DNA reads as TGTGCCAGCAGTGAAGGAGACAGGAGGGGTGAAAAACTGTTTTTT.

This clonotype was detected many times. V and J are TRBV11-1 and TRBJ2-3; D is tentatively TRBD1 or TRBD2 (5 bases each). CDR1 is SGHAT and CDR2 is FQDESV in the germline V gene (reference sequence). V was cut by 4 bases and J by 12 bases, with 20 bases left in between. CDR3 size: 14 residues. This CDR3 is CASSSLRGKGLQYF. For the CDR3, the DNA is TGTGCCAGCAGCTCTCTTAGGGGTAAAGGACTCCAGTATTTT.

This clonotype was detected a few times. In nucleotides, the CDR3 is TGCAGTGCTCGGGCCGCTGGGCAGCCCCAGCATTTT. Protein sequence: CSARAAGQPQHF. The chain uses TRBV20-1 and TRBJ1-5; D is unclear. CDR3 length: 12 residues. CDR1 and CDR2 (germline): DFQATT, SNEGSKA (reference sequence). Trimming removed 5 bases at V and 7 bases at J, with 12 bases between.

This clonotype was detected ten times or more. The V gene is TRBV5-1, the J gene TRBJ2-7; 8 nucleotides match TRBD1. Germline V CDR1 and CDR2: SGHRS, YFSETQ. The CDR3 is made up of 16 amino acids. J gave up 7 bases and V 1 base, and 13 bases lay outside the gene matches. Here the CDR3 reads CASSLSLRQGTGEQYF. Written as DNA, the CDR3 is TGCGCCAGCAGCTTGTCGCTACGACAGGGGACGGGTGAGCAGTACTTC.

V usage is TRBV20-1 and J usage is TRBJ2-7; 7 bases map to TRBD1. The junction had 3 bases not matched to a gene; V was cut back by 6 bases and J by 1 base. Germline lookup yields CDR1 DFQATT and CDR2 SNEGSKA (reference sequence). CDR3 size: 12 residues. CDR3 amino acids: CSARGQSYEQYF. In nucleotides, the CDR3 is TGCAGTGCGAGGGGACAGTCCTACGAGCAGTACTTC.